This entry lists 25 T cell receptor beta chains sequenced from one sample in a study of T cells in Graves' hyperthyroidism and ophthalmopathy. Using RNA transcripts as the source, TCR beta CDR3 regions were amplified. HTBI primers were used for first-round RT-PCR of the TCR CDR3. TCRdb independently ran MiXCR on the multiplex PCR reads; one entry per CDR3 protein. In the table there are around 520,000 distinct CDR3 sequences, roughly 14% of which are singletons. Material: blood. These receptor sequences come from a woman aged 18-29 years with Graves' hyperthyroidism.

The sample holds many counts of this clonotype. The chain recombines TRBV29-1 with TRBJ2-5; TRBD2 matches 8 bases. Trimming took 3 bases from V and 5 from J; bases not matched to a gene: 14. This CDR3 spans 16 amino acids. CDR1 and CDR2 (germline): SQVTM, ANQGSEA. DNA for the CDR3: TGCAGCGTTGAGACTTCCGGGAGCGGGAGTGGTGAGACCCAGTACTTC. Translated, it gives CSVETSGSGSGETQYF.

This clonotype was recorded many times. This rearrangement joins TRBV3-1 to TRBJ2-7; perhaps TRBD1 as D (6 bases). Per the germline V gene, CDR1 is LGHDT and CDR2 is YNNKEL (reference sequence). The CDR3 spans 12 residues. The V end lost 1 base, the J end lost 5 bases, and 6 bases lay between the germline ends. The CDR3 protein is CASSQGGHEQYV. The CDR3 coding sequence is TGTGCCAGCAGCCAAGGGGGGCACGAGCAGTACGTC.

CDR3 residues: CASSHTTSANYEQYF. CDR3 coding DNA: TGTGCCAGCAGCCATACGACTAGCGCAAACTACGAGCAGTACTTC. V usage is TRBV13 and J usage is TRBJ2-7, with TRBD2 matching 8 bases. The CDR3 runs 15 residues. Germline V gene lookup returns CDR1 PRHDT and CDR2 FYEKMQ (reference sequence). The V segment lost 5 bases and the J segment 3 bases; nucleotides outside the gene matches: 9.

This clonotype was seen many times. V usage is TRBV6-1 and J usage is TRBJ2-1; 8 bases align to TRBD2. CDR1 and CDR2 from the germline V gene are MNHNS and SASEGT. With V trimmed by 4 bases and J by 7 bases, 9 bases remained unmatched. The CDR3 is 15 amino acids. CDR3 region: CASSGVPGGRNEQFF. The CDR3 coding sequence is TGTGCCAGCAGTGGGGTTCCGGGAGGGAGAAATGAGCAGTTCTTC.

The V call is TRBV14, the J call TRBJ2-3, with TRBD2 matching over 9 bases. V gave up 3 bases and J gave up 2 bases; unmatched junction bases: 15. CDR1 is SGHDN and CDR2 is FVKESK in the germline V gene. The CDR3 extends over 19 amino acids. CDR3 DNA sequence: TGTGCCAGCAGCCACGAGATAGCGGGAGCAAATCTAGTCACAGATACGCAGTATTTT. Amino acids: CASSHEIAGANLVTDTQYF. The full variable domain, completed using reference TRBV14 and TRBJ2-3, is EAGVTQFPSHSVIEKGQTVTLRCDPISGHDNLYWYRRVMGKEIKFLLHFVKESKQDESGMPNNRFLAERTGGTYSTLKVQPAELEDSGVYFCASSHEIAGANLVTDTQYFGPGTRLTVL.

The genes are TRBV7-3 and TRBJ2-3, with 12 bases matching TRBD2. The germline V gene has CDR1 SGHTA and CDR2 FQGTGA. CDR3 size: 20 residues. The J segment lost 3 bases and the V segment lost 2 bases, leaving 15 bases of the junction unmatched. The CDR3 loop reads CASSLRGLAGGSFGTDTQYF. CDR3 coding DNA: TGTGCCAGCAGCTTACGAGGGCTAGCGGGAGGGTCGTTTGGGACAGATACGCAGTATTTT.

In this sample, this clonotype turned up a few times. The chain recombines TRBV29-1 with TRBJ2-2; TRBD1 matches 9 bases. Losses at the gene ends were 4 bases for V and 0 bases for J; bases not matched to a gene: 0. Germline loops: CDR1 SQVTM, CDR2 ANQGSEA. The CDR3 consists of 14 residues. The CDR3 sequence is CSVGQGANTGELFF. Written as DNA, the CDR3 is TGCAGCGTTGGACAGGGGGCGAACACCGGGGAGCTGTTTTTT.

This clonotype was detected ten times or more. The chain combines TRBV12-3 or TRBV12-4 with TRBJ1-1; D gene unclear. V lost 3 bases to trimming and J lost 0 bases, with 8 bases between them. The CDR3 is 14 residues long. The CDR3 region is CASSFGSMNTEAFF. DNA for the CDR3: TGTGCCAGCAGTTTCGGGAGTATGAACACTGAAGCTTTCTTT.

This clonotype was seen at least ten times. The DNA of the CDR3 is TGTGCCAACTTGGGCAATGGAGGTGAAAAACTGTTTTTT. Translation: CANLGNGGEKLFF. This rearrangement joins TRBV30 to TRBJ1-4, with D unresolved. The ends were cut back, 8 bases at V and 7 bases at J, with 17 bases in the middle. CDR1 GTSNPN and CDR2 SVGIG come from the germline V gene (reference sequence). This CDR3 contains 13 residues.

J is TRBJ1-1 and V is TRBV20-1; D may be TRBD1 (5 bases). V was cut by 6 bases and J by 7 bases, with 24 bases left in between. The CDR3 spans 15 residues. In germline, CDR1 is DFQATT, CDR2 SNEGSKA (reference sequence). CDR3 nucleotides: TGCAGTGCCCTCCCCGTATGGGGGATGGCTAATGAAGCTTTCTTT. It encodes CSALPVWGMANEAFF.

The rearrangement joins TRBV7-9 to TRBJ1-3; D not resolved. V was cut by 8 bases and J by 3 bases, with 14 bases left in between. The CDR3 has 14 amino acids. The V gene's germline CDR1 is SEHNR and CDR2 FQNEAQ (reference sequence). CDR3 in amino acids: CASGPSGGGNTIYF. CDR3 bases: TGTGCCAGCGGCCCCTCCGGAGGTGGAAACACCATATATTTT. The entire variable domain, with the rest obtained from reference TRBV7-9 and TRBJ1-3, is as follows: DTGVSQNPRHKITKRGQNVTFRCDPISEHNRLYWYRQTLGQGPEFLTYFQNEAQLEKSRLLSDRFSAERPKGSFSTLEIQRTEQGDSAMYLCASGPSGGGNTIYFGEGSWLTVV.

The J gene is TRBJ2-7, the V gene TRBV30; D gene uncertain. The V end lost 3 bases, the J end lost 2 bases, and 14 bases lay between the germline ends. Germline V CDR1 and CDR2: GTSNPN, SVGIG (reference sequence). The CDR3 covers 14 residues. The CDR3 DNA sequence: TGTGCCTGGAGGCGGCCCTTCCCCCCCTACGAGCAGTACTTC. This codes for CAWRRPFPPYEQYF.

CDR3 protein: CASSTGQIYGYTF. As DNA, the CDR3 is TGTGCCAGTAGTACGGGCCAGATCTATGGCTACACCTTC. V usage is TRBV19 and J usage is TRBJ1-2, with unresolved D. The CDR3 consists of 13 residues. The V gene lost 4 bases and the J gene lost 4 bases, with 10 bases spanning the gap. Germline-derived CDR1 and CDR2 are LNHDA and SQIVND (reference sequence).

In the case of this clonotype: A clone one base away is much larger, so this may be a read error. The chain carries TRBV5-6 and TRBJ2-7; D is perhaps TRBD2 (6 bases). Trimming shortened V by 7 bases and J by 3 bases, and 17 bases separated the two germline ends. Germline CDR1 reads SGHDT; CDR2 reads YYEEEE. CDR3 length: 14 amino acids. CDR3 sequence reads: CASGWAGQGYEQYF. The CDR3 DNA is TGTGCCAGCGGCTGGGCGGGGCAGGGCTACGAGCAGTACTTC.

The sample holds many counts of this clonotype. The gene calls are TRBV5-1 and TRBJ2-1, with D perhaps matching TRBD2 (6 bases). Trimming pared 0 bases from V and 1 base from J, leaving 11 bases between. The CDR3 has 16 residues. Germline V gives CDR1 SGHRS, CDR2 YFSETQ. The CDR3 here is CASSLAAGKSYNEQFF. In nucleotides, the CDR3 is TGCGCCAGCAGCTTGGCGGCGGGAAAGTCCTACAATGAGCAGTTCTTC.

The rearrangement joins TRBV10-3 to TRBJ1-1; D is perhaps TRBD1 (5 bases). This CDR3 region has 12 residues. CDR1 and CDR2 (germline): ENHRY, SYGVKD. V gave up 5 bases and J gave up 8 bases, with 12 bases separating them. The CDR3 region is CAISPGTVEAFF. The DNA of the CDR3 is TGTGCCATCAGTCCCGGGACCGTCGAAGCTTTCTTT.

The rearrangement joins TRBV5-1 to TRBJ2-5, with unresolved D. The CDR3 has 16 residues. CDR1 SGHRS and CDR2 YFSETQ come from the germline V gene. V lost 3 bases to trimming and J lost 1 base, with 16 bases between them. The CDR3 spells CASSYLGNFGQETQYF. The DNA of the CDR3 is TGCGCCAGCAGCTACTTGGGGAATTTTGGCCAAGAGACCCAGTACTTC.

This clonotype appeared many times. The chain couples TRBV20-1 to TRBJ2-5; perhaps D is TRBD1 or TRBD2 (7 bases each). The CDR3 loop spans 14 amino acids. Germline V gene lookup returns CDR1 DFQATT and CDR2 SNEGSKA (reference sequence). With 6 bases removed from V and 4 bases from J, the gap between germline ends came to 18 bases. CDR3 region: CSARRPGGGETQYF. In nucleotides, the CDR3 is TGCAGTGCAAGAAGACCAGGGGGGGGAGAGACCCAGTACTTC.

V gene TRBV3-1 combines with J gene TRBJ2-4; 10 nucleotides align to TRBD1. J gave up 6 bases and V 4 bases, and 3 bases lay outside the gene matches. Germline assignment: CDR1 LGHDT and CDR2 YNNKEL (reference sequence). The CDR3 extends over 14 amino acids. DNA for the CDR3: TGTGCCAGCAGCCCCCGGGACAGGGGAAACATTCAGTACTTC. Its translation: CASSPRDRGNIQYF.

V gene TRBV6-1 combines with J gene TRBJ2-7, with D tentatively TRBD1 (5 bases). CDR3 length: 13 amino acids. The germline V gene encodes CDR1 MNHNS and CDR2 SASEGT. The ends were cut back, 3 bases at V and 9 bases at J, with 15 bases in the middle. For the CDR3, the DNA is TGTGCCAGCAGTGATATTCTTTCAGGGTGGCAGTACGTC. Its translation is CASSDILSGWQYV.

The sample holds a few counts of this clonotype. The rearrangement uses TRBV20-1 and TRBJ2-1; D is possibly TRBD2 (6 bases). Trimming removed 0 bases from V and 0 bases from J, with 12 bases in between. Looked up from germline, CDR1 is DFQATT and CDR2 is SNEGSKA (reference sequence). CDR3 size: 16 residues. CDR3 in DNA: TGCAGTGCTAGAGATCCGAACGGGAGCTCCTACAATGAGCAGTTCTTC. Translation gives CSARDPNGSSYNEQFF.

This clonotype was found many times. The rearrangement uses TRBV29-1 and TRBJ1-2, with a possible D match to TRBD1 (5 bases). With 3 bases removed from V and 1 base from J, the gap between germline ends came to 15 bases. The germline CDR1 and CDR2 sequences are SQVTM and ANQGSEA. The CDR3 is 15 residues long. The chain's CDR3 is CSVDNPGGVNYGYTF. The CDR3 DNA is TGCAGCGTTGACAATCCAGGAGGGGTTAACTATGGCTACACCTTC.

V gene TRBV20-1 combines with J gene TRBJ2-1; TRBD2 agrees at 7 bases. The CDR3 length is 15 residues. The J segment lost 3 bases and the V segment lost 0 bases, leaving 5 bases of the junction unmatched. CDR1 DFQATT and CDR2 SNEGSKA come from the germline V gene (reference sequence). CDR3 bases: TGCAGTGCTAGAGATTGGGGGAGGGGCTACAATGAGCAGTTCTTC. It is translated as CSARDWGRGYNEQFF.

The chain has TRBV20-1 and TRBJ2-7, with 7 bases matching TRBD2. This CDR3 contains 16 residues. The trim removed 0 bases at V and 0 bases at J, leaving 8 bases unmatched. CDR1 and CDR2 from the germline V gene are DFQATT and SNEGSKA (reference sequence). As DNA, the CDR3 is TGCAGTGCTAGAGATCCGGGCGGGAGAACCTCCTACGAGCAGTACTTC. It translates to CSARDPGGRTSYEQYF.

This clonotype was seen ten or more times. The chain links TRBV6-1 to TRBJ1-2; D gene uncertain. Trimming took 0 bases from V and 2 from J, leaving 7 bases between them. The germline V gene has CDR1 MNHNS and CDR2 SASEGT. The CDR3 contains 14 residues. The CDR3 DNA reads TGTGCCAGCAGTGAAGCAGAGGGAAACTATGGCTACACCTTC. This translates into CASSEAEGNYGYTF.